This TCR beta chain is drawn from a study of beta chain features in type 1 diabetes. Expressed TCRB transcripts were sequenced because the isolated RNA had all been reverse transcribed beforehand. Assay: immunoSEQ multiplex PCR; the TCRdb copy retains only in-frame clones and omits some. Among around 310,000 clones listed, approximately 13% were seen once. Of note for this clone: What it recognizes is unknown.

Study-wide results and limits: All four CD4+ subsets of Type 1 diabetes patients contained TCRB CDR3s that were moderately but significantly shorter.

Trimming pared 3 bases from V and 3 bases from J, leaving 12 bases between. CDR1 and CDR2 (germline): SGDLS, YYNGEE. This CDR3 has 14 amino acids. The TCR sequence derives from a woman under 30 with type 1 diabetes. The chain recombines TRBV9 with TRBJ1-1; D perhaps matches TRBD1 (5 bases). The sample consisted of naive CD4+ T cells from blood. CDR3 protein: CASSGNDRHTEAFF. The CDR3 coding sequence is TGTGCCAGCAGCGGGAATGACAGACACACTGAAGCTTTCTTT.